Presented here are 18 T cell receptor beta chains from one specimen sequenced in a study of T cell changes during pregnancy in multiple sclerosis. TCRdb's copy holds only in-frame clones and misses some; the assay was immunoSEQ multiplex PCR. The profile shows some 100,000 clones, roughly 93% of them singletons. The sample consisted of peripheral blood, taken before pregnancy. The receptors shown here come from a female donor with multiple sclerosis, enrolled in a pregnancy study.

This clone was seen once. The V and J genes are TRBV7-3 and TRBJ2-6; D gene unclear. V lost 0 bases and J lost 0, with 12 bases in between. The V gene's germline CDR1 is SGHTA and CDR2 FQGTGA. CDR3 length: 18 residues. This CDR3 reads CASSLTFARSSGANVLTF. The CDR3 nucleotides are TGTGCCAGCAGCTTAACGTTCGCGCGGAGCTCTGGGGCCAACGTCCTGACTTTC. The whole variable domain, remainder taken from reference TRBV7-3 and TRBJ2-6, is GAGVSQTPSNKVTEKGKYVELRCDPISGHTALYWYRQSLGQGPEFLIYFQGTGAADDSGLPNDRFFAVRPEGSVSTLKIQRTERGDSAVYLCASSLTFARSSGANVLTFGAGSRLTVL.

The CDR3 DNA sequence: TGTGCCAGCAGCTTATGGCCGGGACTAGCGGGAGGAGAGACCCAGTACTTC. Its translation is CASSLWPGLAGGETQYF. This chain connects TRBV7-3 to TRBJ2-5, with 15 bases aligning to TRBD2. CDR3 length: 17 residues. From germline, CDR1 is SGHTA and CDR2 FQGTGA. The junction had 5 bases not matched to a gene; V was cut back by 2 bases and J by 4 bases.

The chain is built from TRBV6-1 and TRBJ1-1, with D possibly matching TRBD1 (6 bases). Trimming took off 5 bases at V and 5 bases at J, with 15 bases between the two ends. The germline V gene encodes CDR1 MNHNS and CDR2 SASEGT. This CDR3 is 14 amino acids long. CDR3 bases: TGTGCCAGCAGTCCAAGACAGGCGGTGACTGAAGCTTTCTTT. It is translated as CASSPRQAVTEAFF.

The chain links TRBV14 to TRBJ2-7, with a possible D match to TRBD2 (6 bases). In germline, CDR1 is SGHDN, CDR2 FVKESK. Trimming stripped 4 bases from V and 6 bases from J, with 25 bases between. This CDR3 has 17 residues. CDR3 DNA sequence: TGTGCCAGCAGCCCCCGCGGGTCGGGGGTTTTAGCCAGCGAGCAGTACTTC. Protein: CASSPRGSGVLASEQYF.

This clone was detected once. The rearrangement links TRBV7-9 to TRBJ1-3; 7 nucleotides agree with TRBD1. The germline V gene encodes CDR1 SEHNR and CDR2 FQNEAQ (reference sequence). The CDR3 covers 16 residues. The trim removed 5 bases at V and 1 base at J, leaving 8 bases unmatched. The CDR3 DNA reads as TGTGCCAGCAGCCGCCCCACGACAGGGTCTGGAAACACCATATATTTT. This encodes CASSRPTTGSGNTIYF.

The chain combines TRBV4-1 with TRBJ2-3, with a weak D call TRBD1 (6 bases). The CDR3 spans 15 residues. Trimming took 0 bases from V and 3 from J, leaving 10 bases between them. Germline-derived CDR1 and CDR2 are MGHRA and YSYEKL. The CDR3 sequence: CASSQERGMTDTQYF. In nucleotides, the CDR3 is TGCGCCAGCAGCCAAGAGAGGGGGATGACAGATACGCAGTATTTT.

The CDR3 bases are TGTGCCAGTAGTCTTTTAGCGGGAGGGGTCACCGGGGAGCTGTTTTTT. It yields the protein CASSLLAGGVTGELFF. V is TRBV19 and J is TRBJ2-2; 11 bases match TRBD2. CDR1 LNHDA and CDR2 SQIVND come from the germline V gene (reference sequence). This CDR3 contains 16 residues. V dropped 5 bases and J dropped 4; count of bases not matched to a gene: 6.

The genes are TRBV28 and TRBJ1-2, with D maybe TRBD1 (5 bases). The germline V and J ends were trimmed by 5 bases and 4 bases, with 17 bases remaining between them. CDR1 and CDR2 (germline): MDHEN, SYDVKM. The CDR3 extends over 15 amino acids. CDR3 sequence reads: CASSPQWTTTYGYTF. CDR3 coding DNA: TGTGCCAGCAGTCCGCAATGGACAACCACCTATGGCTACACCTTC.

CDR3 sequence (DNA): TGCGCCAGCAGCCCCGAAGCTAATTACAATGAGCAGTTCTTC. Translating gives CASSPEANYNEQFF. The rearrangement links TRBV5-1 to TRBJ2-1; D is unresolved. CDR1 is SGHRS, CDR2 YFSETQ, per germline. The CDR3 contains 14 residues. V was cut by 4 bases and J by 4 bases, with 12 bases left in between.

The V and J genes are TRBV4-1 and TRBJ2-7, with 8 bases that match TRBD2. This CDR3 region has 16 residues. Trimming cost V 4 bases and J 6 bases; bases outside gene matches: 14. Germline V gene data show CDR1 as MGHRA and CDR2 as YSYEKL. The CDR3 loop is CASSLQESGSGGEQYF. The DNA for the CDR3 is TGCGCCAGCAGCCTTCAGGAGAGCGGGAGTGGGGGCGAGCAGTACTTC.

The chain uses TRBV27 and TRBJ1-1; TRBD1 matches at 8 bases. Germline lookup yields CDR1 MNHEY and CDR2 SMNVEV (reference sequence). V lost 1 base and J lost 5; bases outside the gene matches: 6. CDR3 size: 15 residues. In nucleotides, the CDR3 is TGTGCCAGCAGTTTATTACCAGGGGGCAAGACTGAAGCTTTCTTT. The encoded protein is CASSLLPGGKTEAFF.

This clone was detected only once. The rearrangement links TRBV6-6 to TRBJ1-1; D is possibly TRBD1 (5 bases). The CDR3 loop spans 13 amino acids. Per the germline V gene, CDR1 is MNHNY and CDR2 is SVGAGI (reference sequence). Trimming stripped 6 bases from V and 3 bases from J, with 11 bases between. The CDR3, as DNA: TGTGCCAGCAGCCTCAGGGTTGACACTGAAGCTTTCTTT. This codes for CASSLRVDTEAFF.

This clone was detected a few times. The chain combines TRBV11-3 with TRBJ1-1, with D hard to call. The CDR3 is made up of 14 amino acids. CDR1 is SGHNT and CDR2 is YENEEA in the germline V gene. Trimming took off 7 bases at V and 4 bases at J, with 16 bases between the two ends. CDR3 DNA: TGTGCCAGCACCGAACTCCGCGTCTCCACTGAAGCTTTCTTT. This codes for CASTELRVSTEAFF. The full variable domain, in which reference TRBV11-3 and TRBJ1-1 provide the parts outside the CDR3, is EAGVVQSPRYKIIEKKQPVAFWCNPISGHNTLYWYLQNLGQGPELLIRYENEEAVDDSQLPKDRFSAERLKGVDSTLKIQPAELGDSAVYLCASTELRVSTEAFFGQGTRLTVV.

This clone was detected once. The rearrangement links TRBV25-1 to TRBJ2-1; 9 bases map to TRBD1. Germline V gives CDR1 MGHDK, CDR2 SYGVNS. This CDR3 contains 15 residues. The ends lost 3 bases at V and 10 bases at J; junction bases unmatched: 10. CDR3: CASSETNRDREEQFF. CDR3 sequence (DNA): TGTGCCAGCAGTGAGACAAATAGGGACAGGGAGGAGCAGTTCTTC. Filled out from reference TRBV25-1 and TRBJ2-1, the complete variable domain reads EADIYQTPRYLVIGTGKKITLECSQTMGHDKMYWYQQDPGMELHLIHYSYGVNSTEKGDLSSESTVSRIRTEHFPLTLESARPSHTSQYLCASSETNRDREEQFFGPGTRLTVL.

This chain joins TRBV7-2 and TRBJ1-2; 10 nucleotides agree with TRBD1. There are 13 residues in the CDR3. V shed 4 bases, J shed 8 bases, and the junction held 4 bases outside the gene matches. CDR1 and CDR2 from the germline V gene are SGHTA and FQGNSA. The DNA of the CDR3 is TGTGCCAGCAGCTACGACAGGGGGCAAGGCTACACCTTC. The encoded protein is CASSYDRGQGYTF.

The V gene is TRBV4-2, the J gene TRBJ2-7, with 9 nucleotides matching TRBD2. This CDR3 has 16 residues. The V gene end was trimmed by 0 bases and the J gene end by 2 bases; junction bases not matched to a gene: 5. Germline assignment: CDR1 LGHNA and CDR2 YNFKEQ. CDR3 nucleotide sequence: TGTGCCAGCAGCCAAGATCCGCAGCGGGGGGCCTACGAGCAGTACTTC. It codes for CASSQDPQRGAYEQYF.

The rearrangement links TRBV27 to TRBJ2-7, with TRBD2 as a possible D gene (6 bases). The CDR3 runs to 15 residues. The germline gives CDR1 MNHEY, CDR2 SMNVEV (reference sequence). Trimming left V 5 bases short and J 3 bases short, with 17 bases between. CDR3 bases: TGTGCCAGCAGTCACCCGCGGGACGGACACTACGAGCAGTACTTC. Residues: CASSHPRDGHYEQYF.

This clone occurred once. DNA of the CDR3: TGTGCCAGTAGTATAGGGGCTAGCTACACCGGGGAGCTGTTTTTT. Translating gives CASSIGASYTGELFF. This chain joins TRBV19 and TRBJ2-2, with D possibly being TRBD2 (5 bases). V lost 1 base and J 3 bases, leaving 9 bases between the germline ends. This CDR3 is 15 amino acids long. CDR1 and CDR2 (germline): LNHDA, SQIVND (reference sequence).